One sample yielded the 10 T cell receptor beta chains listed below, sequenced in a study of T cells in Graves' hyperthyroidism and ophthalmopathy (dated by TCRdb to between 2018 and 2021). Library preparation used multiplex PCR. Sequencing was performed on an Illumina HiSeq 2000. TCR beta CDR3 regions were amplified from RNA transcripts. A first-round RT-PCR of the TCR CDR3 used the HTBI primer set with the Qiagen OneStep RT-PCR kit. Using fastp trimming at Q25 and MiXCR clonotype assembly, TCRdb reanalyzed the public sequencing data and kept in-frame beta chains. Identical CDR3 proteins give one entry, which carries the most common genes and DNA. Present in this sample are 330,000 or so distinct CDR3 sequences, over 15% of which were seen just once. The ten largest make up around 16% of the sample. The sample comprised blood. These receptor sequences come from a middle-aged woman with Graves' ophthalmopathy.

This clonotype occurred many times. The V and J genes are TRBV7-2 and TRBJ2-7, with TRBD1 matching over 8 bases. The CDR3 sequence is 14 residues long. Germline-derived CDR1 and CDR2 are SGHTA and FQGNSA. V gave up 1 base and J gave up 7 bases; unmatched junction bases: 6. CDR3 sequence reads: CASSLEYRGVEQYF. The CDR3 DNA follows: TGTGCCAGCAGCTTAGAATACAGGGGGGTAGAGCAGTACTTC.

This clonotype occurred many times. The chain combines TRBV6-5 with TRBJ1-2, with a tentative D call TRBD1 (6 bases). This CDR3 comprises 15 residues. The V end lost 6 bases, the J end lost 1 base, and 15 bases lay between the germline ends. Germline CDR1 and CDR2: MNHEY and SVGAGI. CDR3 amino acids: CASSPGGKLNYGYTF. The DNA for the CDR3 is TGTGCCAGCAGCCCCGGGGGCAAGCTTAACTATGGCTACACCTTC.

This clonotype was seen many times. The chain uses TRBV20-1 and TRBJ2-5; 11 bases are shared with TRBD2. From germline, CDR1 is DFQATT and CDR2 SNEGSKA (reference sequence). CDR3 size: 16 residues. The V gene end was trimmed by 0 bases and the J gene end by 6 bases; junction bases not matched to a gene: 9. The CDR3 is CSAREPRLAGRKTQYF. CDR3 coding DNA: TGCAGTGCTAGAGAACCCAGACTAGCGGGAAGAAAGACCCAGTACTTC.

The rearrangement uses TRBV12-3 or TRBV12-4 and TRBJ2-5; D not certain. The length of the CDR3 is 14 residues. DNA for the CDR3: TGTGTAAGCAGTTTTTTTCAAAACCAAGAGACCCAGTACTTC. Translated: CVSSFFQNQETQYF.

This clonotype appeared many times. The chain carries TRBV29-1 and TRBJ1-2; 11 bases fit TRBD1. The CDR3 consists of 14 residues. With V trimmed by 3 bases and J by 5 bases, 5 bases remained unmatched. Germline-derived CDR1 and CDR2 are SQVTM and ANQGSEA. The CDR3 sequence: CSVEFRDRGYGYTF. The CDR3 DNA sequence: TGCAGCGTTGAGTTCCGGGACAGGGGGTATGGCTACACCTTC.

This clonotype was found a few times. A much larger clone differs from this one at a single base, so this may be a read error. The chain has TRBV2 and TRBJ2-6; TRBD1 matches 8 bases. Germline loops: CDR1 SNHLY, CDR2 FYNNEI. This CDR3 is built from 18 residues. The junction had 6 bases not matched to a gene; V was cut back by 2 bases and J by 0 bases. CDR3 DNA sequence: TGTGCCAGCAGTGAAAGGGGGACAGGTAGCTCTGGGGCCAACGTCCTGACTTTC. Protein product: CASSERGTGSSGANVLTF.

This clonotype occurred many times. The chain joins TRBV28 to TRBJ2-5; perhaps D is TRBD1 or TRBD2 (6 bases each). The V and J ends lost 6 bases and 5 bases respectively, with 19 bases between them. Looked up from germline, CDR1 is MDHEN and CDR2 is SYDVKM. The CDR3 spans 15 residues. The CDR3 reads CASRFYAGHQETQYF. Written as DNA, the CDR3 is TGTGCCAGCAGATTCTACGCGGGACATCAGGAGACCCAGTACTTC.

This clonotype was detected many times. The chain uses TRBV7-2 and TRBJ2-7, with D possibly TRBD2 on 5 matching bases. Trimming left V 2 bases short and J 6 bases short, with 11 bases between. Germline values: CDR1 SGHTA, CDR2 FQGNSA. The CDR3 covers 13 residues. This CDR3 is CASSLSAAGEQYF. The CDR3 bases are TGTGCCAGCAGCTTATCGGCCGCGGGCGAGCAGTACTTC.

There are many counts of this clonotype. The chain uses TRBV10-3 and TRBJ2-7; D remains unclear. CDR1 and CDR2 (germline): ENHRY, SYGVKD. This CDR3 has 14 amino acids. V dropped 3 bases and J dropped 2 bases, with 11 bases sitting between them. CDR3 sequence (DNA): TGTGCCATCAGTGATAGCTCCTACCCCTACGAGCAGTACTTC. Translation: CAISDSSYPYEQYF.

The count of this clonotype is one. The rearrangement joins TRBV6-1 to TRBJ2-7; TRBD1 matches 7 bases. J gave up 0 bases and V 6 bases, and 5 bases lay outside the gene matches. Germline CDR1 and CDR2: MNHNS and SASEGT. CDR3 length: 14 amino acids. DNA of the CDR3: TGTGCCAGCAGCAGCGCAGGGGGCTCCTACGAGCAGTACTTC. It encodes CASSSAGGSYEQYF.